This T cell receptor beta chain was sequenced during a study of Graves' ophthalmopathy and Graves' hyperthyroidism. This clonotype showed up many times. Its antigen is unknown. Patients were excluded if they had other autoimmune diseases or uncontrolled infections, and likewise if pregnancy or lactation applied. General study findings and limits: The authors also found most expanded thyroid clonotypes above 0.001 frequency in blood.

RNA transcripts yielded amplified TCR beta CDR3 regions. HTBI primers served in a first-round RT-PCR, which a second-round multiplex PCR followed. Using its own MiXCR run on the multiplex PCR reads, TCRdb lists one record per CDR3 protein. The sample includes 600,000 to 700,000 distinct CDR3 sequences, about 41% of them seen just once. This receptor was identified in an adult man with Graves' ophthalmopathy. The source material was peripheral blood.

Here the CDR3 reads CASSPQTENTHMNTEAFF. In DNA form, the CDR3 reads TGTGCCAGCAGCCCCCAGACTGAGAATACCCACATGAACACTGAAGCTTTCTTT. This chain links TRBV7-9 with TRBJ1-1; D gene ambiguous. The germline V and J ends were trimmed by 5 bases and 0 bases, with 22 bases remaining between them. Germline CDR1 reads SEHNR; CDR2 reads FQNEAQ (reference sequence). The CDR3 is 18 amino acids. The whole variable domain, remainder taken from reference TRBV7-9 and TRBJ1-1, is DTGVSQNPRHKITKRGQNVTFRCDPISEHNRLYWYRQTLGQGPEFLTYFQNEAQLEKSRLLSDRFSAERPKGSFSTLEIQRTEQGDSAMYLCASSPQTENTHMNTEAFFGQGTRLTVV.